This T cell receptor (beta chain) was recorded in a study of blood T cell repertoires in COVID-19. Study overall: Researchers got acute and convalescent COVID-19 samples from the United States, Italy and Spain. T cells, B-cell-depleted T cells, or PBMCs supplied cDNA or gDNA.

Original processing notes: Nucleated cell counts were estimated from reference gene primer amplification. Using immunoSEQ multiplex PCR, the repertoire was profiled, and TCRdb retains in-frame clones only, with some absent. V, J and clone size are those of that table, while D and trimming were read from the DNA. The top ten clones hold 0.2% to 0.3% of a sample with some 700,000 clones, 85% to 90% of them seen once. Sample: peripheral blood. This clonotype was sampled from a woman between 18 and 30 years old with acute or convalescent COVID-19.

In nucleotides, the CDR3 is TGTGCCAGCAGCCGTAGCGGGGGGAACACCGGGGAGCTGTTTTTT. It encodes CASSRSGGNTGELFF. This chain links TRBV6-5 with TRBJ2-2; TRBD2 matches 9 bases. Per the germline V gene, CDR1 is MNHEY and CDR2 is SVGAGI. Losses at the gene ends were 6 bases for V and 1 base for J; bases not matched to a gene: 3. The CDR3 runs to 15 residues.